This TCR beta chain was sequenced during a study of identical twins. The germline V gene encodes CDR1 SGDLS and CDR2 YYNGEE. Between the trimmed V and J ends, which lost 3 bases and 0 bases, there was a span of 9 bases. This CDR3 is 14 amino acids long. Via MiXCR, TCRdb re-called the 5' RACE reads, giving one row per CDR3 protein. The sample holds approximately 260,000 distinct CDR3 sequences, approximately 8.3% seen once. Study results and caveats: Models underestimated how often monozygotic twins shared out-of-frame TCR alpha. Partial confounding of zero-insertion analyses by invariant MAIT and iNKT cells was possible.

As regards this clonotype: Its matching antigen is unknown.

The same sample was also used in a study of yellow fever vaccine responses in identical twins.

This TCR derives from a woman aged 18-29 years in good health. This chain links TRBV9 with TRBJ2-5; tentative D call: TRBD2 (5 bases). The material sequenced was CD8+ T cells sorted from blood. The CDR3: CASSGGSYQETQYF. CDR3 DNA sequence: TGTGCCAGCAGCGGCGGGTCGTACCAAGAGACCCAGTACTTC.